This TCR beta chain was identified during a study of blood T cell repertoires in COVID-19. This CDR3 comprises 13 residues. Germline V gene sequence: CDR1 SGHNT, CDR2 YENEEA. Deletions cut 6 bases from V and 6 bases from J, with 12 bases between. Using immunoSEQ multiplex PCR, the repertoire was profiled, and TCRdb retains in-frame clones only, with some absent. The table shows about 240,000 clones, with approximately 90% occurring only once. The material sequenced was PBMCs or T cells enriched from blood (not recorded which). The gene calls are TRBV11-3 and TRBJ2-1, with a possible D match to TRBD2 (6 bases). The receptor comes from a woman aged 25 to 39 with acute COVID-19. The CDR3 region has the DNA TGTGCCAGCAGTGGGGCGGGGAGCAATGAGCAGTTCTTC. Residues: CASSGAGSNEQFF.